The TCR beta chain described here comes from a study of T cell responses to AZD1222 COVID-19 vaccine. Study summary: Researchers grouped second doses given at about 4 or about 12 weeks into one pool.

Germline CDR1 LNHDA, CDR2 SQIVND (reference sequence). The CDR3 loop spans 12 amino acids. Trimming stripped 1 base from V and 5 bases from J, with 3 bases between. Whole-study results and caveats: Females outnumbered males among donors, who were mostly white British; clonal diversity was possibly underestimated. The study sampled repertoires only after the peak T cell response.

For this clone: Its cognate antigen is unknown.

Profiling relied on immunoSEQ multiplex PCR, and the TCRdb table lists in-frame clones only, not all of them. The repertoire holds about 130,000 clones, with roughly 80% as singletons. This clonotype was sampled from an adult in good health. The rearrangement links TRBV19 to TRBJ1-5; D remains ambiguous. The source was peripheral blood, collected on day 0 of AZD1222 vaccination. This CDR3 reads CASSIVDQPQHF. The CDR3 DNA reads as TGTGCCAGTAGTATAGTGGATCAGCCCCAGCATTTT. Full variable domain (rest looked up from reference TRBV19 and TRBJ1-5): DGGITQSPKYLFRKEGQNVTLSCEQNLNHDAMYWYRQDPGQGLRLIYYSQIVNDFQKGDIAEGYSVSREKKESFPLTVTSAQKNPTAFYLCASSIVDQPQHFGDGTRLSIL.